These 9 T cell receptor beta chains were all obtained from the same sample, sequenced in a study of blood T cell repertoires in COVID-19. Assay used: immunoSEQ multiplex PCR; TCRdb lists only in-frame clones, some missing. The data show under 200,000 clones, about 82% seen once. The material sequenced was peripheral blood. All receptors come from a man aged 50 to 59 with active or convalescent COVID-19.

The V gene is TRBV7-9, the J gene TRBJ1-2, with unresolved D. The CDR3 runs 12 residues. V was shortened by 2 bases and J by 9 bases, with 10 bases between the two germline ends. Germline V lookup: CDR1 SEHNR, CDR2 FQNEAQ (reference sequence). The CDR3 sequence: CASSLLRLRYTF. DNA of the CDR3: TGTGCCAGCAGCTTACTACGGTTGCGCTACACCTTC. The full variable domain, in which reference TRBV7-9 and TRBJ1-2 provide the parts outside the CDR3, is DTGVSQNPRHKITKRGQNVTFRCDPISEHNRLYWYRQTLGQGPEFLTYFQNEAQLEKSRLLSDRFSAERPKGSFSTLEIQRTEQGDSAMYLCASSLLRLRYTFGSGTRLTVV.

V and J are TRBV4-1 and TRBJ2-7; TRBD2 matches at 11 bases. In germline, CDR1 is MGHRA, CDR2 YSYEKL. The trim removed 1 base at V and 1 base at J, leaving 3 bases unmatched. The CDR3 runs 16 residues. CDR3 coding DNA: TGCGCCAGCAGCCAAGGACTAGCGGGAAGGTCCTACGAGCAGTACTTC. Amino acid sequence: CASSQGLAGRSYEQYF.

The chain couples TRBV29-1 to TRBJ2-5; D unresolved. Per the germline V gene, CDR1 is SQVTM and CDR2 is ANQGSEA. The CDR3 totals 11 residues. Trimming removed 4 bases from V and 2 bases from J, with 5 bases in between. The DNA for the CDR3 is TGCAGCGTTGTACAGCAAGAGACCCAGTACTTC. Translating gives CSVVQQETQYF.

This chain connects TRBV12-5 to TRBJ2-1, with D tentatively TRBD1 (5 bases). V was shortened by 3 bases and J by 0 bases, with 9 bases between the two germline ends. Germline assignment: CDR1 LGHNT and CDR2 FRNRAP. This CDR3 contains 15 residues. CDR3 coding DNA: TGTGCTAGTGGTTTACAAGGGGCCTCCTACAATGAGCAGTTCTTC. Protein sequence: CASGLQGASYNEQFF.

This chain links TRBV19 with TRBJ1-1; no definite D call. Germline CDR1 LNHDA, CDR2 SQIVND (reference sequence). CDR3 length: 12 amino acids. V lost 3 bases and J 11 bases, leaving 13 bases between the germline ends. The CDR3 protein is CASSIHSREAFF. In DNA, the CDR3 is TGTGCCAGTAGTATCCACTCCCGGGAGGCTTTCTTT.

The chain combines TRBV6-4 with TRBJ1-5, with 8 positions matching TRBD1. The CDR3 covers 19 residues. CDR1 is MRHNA and CDR2 is SNTAGT in the germline V gene. Trimming took 6 bases from V and 0 from J; bases not matched to a gene: 16. The CDR3 nucleotides are TGTGCCAGCAGCAAACCCGGGACAGGTGAGGGTTATAGCAATCAGCCCCAGCATTTT. This translates into CASSKPGTGEGYSNQPQHF.

The chain joins TRBV6-5 to TRBJ1-4; TRBD1 matches 10 bases. V dropped 0 bases and J dropped 9; count of bases not matched to a gene: 4. The germline V gene encodes CDR1 MNHEY and CDR2 SVGAGI. This CDR3 contains 15 residues. The CDR3 DNA reads as TGTGCCAGCAGTTACTCGACAGGGGGCACCCAAAAACTGTTTTTT. Amino acid sequence: CASSYSTGGTQKLFF.

The genes are TRBV19 and TRBJ2-5; D uncertain. Germline CDR1 reads LNHDA; CDR2 reads SQIVND (reference sequence). The CDR3 totals 13 residues. Trimming took off 2 bases at V and 5 bases at J, with 9 bases between the two ends. The chain's CDR3 is CASSITPYETQYF. CDR3 nucleotides: TGTGCCAGTAGTATAACCCCCTATGAGACCCAGTACTTC.

CDR3 bases: TGTGCCAGCAGCCAGAGAGGCCGGTTATACGAGCAGTACTTC. Its translation: CASSQRGRLYEQYF. The V and J genes are TRBV14 and TRBJ2-7; D uncertain. Trimming shortened V by 3 bases and J by 4 bases, and 13 bases separated the two germline ends. Germline loops: CDR1 SGHDN, CDR2 FVKESK. CDR3 length equals 14 residues.